The clone carrying this T cell receptor beta chain was recorded at least ten times. Its antigen is as yet unknown. The data were obtained in a study of T cells in Graves' hyperthyroidism and ophthalmopathy. Turning to the study itself: Before treatment of any kind, peripheral blood was taken at initial diagnosis.

Any patient presenting with uncontrolled infection, other autoimmune disease, pregnancy or lactation was left out. Points from the study as a whole: Model predictions of ophthalmopathy came a median approximately seven months before onset. A model of 13 V-J pairs discriminated ophthalmopathy from stable hyperthyroidism.

With 2 bases clipped from V and 2 bases from J, the junction kept 10 bases outside the gene matches. The CDR3 runs 16 residues. CDR1 is GTSNPN and CDR2 is SVGIG in the germline V gene (reference sequence). Template material for amplifying TCR beta CDR3 regions consisted of RNA transcripts. RT-PCR in the first round (using the HTBI primer set) targeted the TCR CDR3. TCRdb independently ran MiXCR on the multiplex PCR reads; one entry per CDR3 protein. This sample has 650,000 to 850,000 distinct CDR3 sequences; about 19% occur once, and the top ten carry 15% to 20%. The clonotype comes from a woman aged 45-59 years with Graves' hyperthyroidism that later progressed to Graves' ophthalmopathy. The sample consisted of blood. V and J are TRBV30 and TRBJ2-3; 7 bases are shared with TRBD2. The DNA for the CDR3 is TGTGCCTGGAGTCGAGGCGGGGGAGGGGACACAGATACGCAGTATTTT. It is translated as CAWSRGGGGDTDTQYF.